The rows below give T cell receptor beta chains drawn from one sample of a study of blood T cells in healthy people across ages. Each CDR3 protein is one row after TCRdb ran MiXCR on the 5' RACE reads. The sample consists of about 1.7 million distinct CDR3 sequences, 28% of them appearing once. Sequences were obtained from blood. Source of these receptors: a woman aged 25 to 39 in good health. Both conserved end residues are part of each CDR3. A D gene is named only where the DNA matches it firmly. Size is omitted from some rows. Given values are once, few, many or a class for expanded clones.

D,size,V,J,CDR3,DNA
-,-,TRBV7-2,TRBJ2-7,CASSLGGNSYNEQYF,TGTGCCAGCAGCTTAGGCGGGAACTCCTACAATGAGCAGTACTTC
-,few,TRBV15,TRBJ2-7,CATSRDNRRASYEQYF,TGTGCCACCAGCAGAGATAACCGACGGGCCTCCTACGAGCAGTACTTC
-,few,TRBV11-1,TRBJ2-1,CASRGGAVSPGEQFF,TGTGCCAGCCGAGGGGGAGCGGTTTCTCCTGGGGAGCAGTTCTTC
-,few,TRBV11-2,TRBJ2-1,CASSLEYNAYNEQFF,TGTGCCAGCAGCTTAGAGTATAACGCCTACAATGAGCAGTTCTTC
TRBD1,few,TRBV20-1,TRBJ1-6,CSAMTDRDNSPLHF,TGCAGTGCTATGACAGACAGGGACAATTCACCCCTCCACTTT
-,once,TRBV20-1,TRBJ1-6,CSARETSYNSPLHF,TGCAGTGCTAGAGAGACCTCCTATAATTCACCCCTCCACTTT
-,-,TRBV5-5,TRBJ2-2,CASSSLSAGELFF,TGTGCCAGCAGCTCCCTTAGTGCCGGGGAGCTGTTTTTT
TRBD1,-,TRBV28,TRBJ2-7,CASRTGGVRYEQYF,TGTGCCAGCAGGACAGGGGGGGTGAGATACGAGCAGTACTTC
TRBD2,many,TRBV20-1,TRBJ2-1,CSARDLGLAGVDEQFF,TGCAGTGCTAGAGATCTAGGGCTAGCGGGAGTTGATGAGCAGTTCTTC
-,-,TRBV25-1,TRBJ1-1,CASSEFKAGNTEAFF,TGTGCCAGCAGTGAATTCAAGGCCGGGAACACTGAAGCTTTCTTT
-,many,TRBV28,TRBJ2-7,CASSLRGHPEQYF,TGTGCCAGCAGTTTACGGGGACACCCCGAGCAGTACTTC
TRBD2,-,TRBV7-3,TRBJ2-3,CASSPGPSGVDTQYF,TGTGCCAGCAGCCCGGGCCCTAGCGGGGTGGATACGCAGTATTTT
TRBD2,many,TRBV4-3,TRBJ2-7,CASSQDSLAGYEQYF,TGCGCCAGCAGCCAAGATTCCCTAGCGGGGTACGAGCAGTACTTC
-,-,TRBV5-1,TRBJ1-3,CASRAQPSGNTIYF,TGCGCCAGCAGAGCGCAGCCCTCTGGAAACACCATATATTTT
-,-,TRBV29-1,TRBJ2-7,CSVVPPGPDYEQYF,TGCAGCGTTGTTCCCCCGGGGCCAGACTACGAGCAGTACTTC
-,-,TRBV28,TRBJ1-2,CASSLTPQGSYGYTF,TGTGCCAGCAGTTTAACCCCCCAGGGGAGCTATGGCTACACCTTC
-,-,TRBV2,TRBJ2-1,CASSELRASNEQFF,TGTGCCAGCAGTGAACTCAGGGCCTCCAATGAGCAGTTCTTC
-,-,TRBV6-2/TRBV6-3,TRBJ2-2,CASSYDRTNTGELFF,TGTGCCAGCAGTTACGACAGGACGAACACCGGGGAGCTGTTTTTT
TRBD2,few,TRBV4-1,TRBJ2-2,CASSQDASGTGELFF,TGCGCCAGCAGCCAAGACGCTAGCGGCACCGGGGAGCTGTTTTTT
TRBD1,-,TRBV28,TRBJ1-1,CASSLARQGGKGGTEAFF,TGTGCCAGCAGTTTAGCGAGACAGGGAGGGAAGGGCGGTACTGAAGCTTTCTTT
-,many,TRBV7-2,TRBJ2-7,CASSLVLQTYEQYF,TGTGCCAGCAGCTTAGTCTTACAGACCTACGAGCAGTACTTC
TRBD1,-,TRBV6-1,TRBJ2-7,CASWGQGSGEQYF,TGTGCCAGTTGGGGACAGGGCTCAGGCGAGCAGTACTTC
-,few,TRBV5-1,TRBJ1-2,CASSLYGVESGYGYTF,TGCGCCAGCAGCTTGTACGGGGTTGAGAGTGGATATGGCTACACCTTC
-,many,TRBV5-1,TRBJ2-7,CASSSRGSGFYEQYF,TGCGCCAGCAGCTCCCGAGGTAGCGGTTTCTACGAGCAGTACTTC
TRBD2,once,TRBV11-2,TRBJ2-1,CASSITSGLCNEQFF,TGTGCCAGCAGCATTACTAGCGGCCTATGCAATGAGCAGTTCTTC
TRBD2,-,TRBV3-1,TRBJ2-1,CASSQLSSGPSSSYNEQFF,TGTGCCAGCAGCCAACTATCTAGCGGACCCTCGAGCTCCTACAATGAGCAGTTCTTC
-,-,TRBV4-3,TRBJ2-1,CASSHPPSPSSYNEQFF,TGCGCCAGCAGCCATCCCCCTTCCCCAAGCTCCTACAATGAGCAGTTCTTC
-,many,TRBV12-5,TRBJ2-1,CASGPEEVGYNEQFF,TGTGCTAGTGGTCCCGAGGAGGTGGGATACAATGAGCAGTTCTTC
-,-,TRBV7-9,TRBJ2-1,CASSDGDGTGFF,TGTGCCAGCAGCGACGGGGACGGAACGGGGTTCTTC
TRBD2,-,TRBV20-1,TRBJ2-1,CSARSLAGKSGQFF,TGCAGTGCTAGAAGTCTAGCGGGGAAATCTGGGCAGTTCTTC
-,few,TRBV20-1,TRBJ2-1,CSASELSDNEQFF,TGCAGTGCTAGTGAGTTGTCGGACAATGAGCAGTTCTTC
-,-,TRBV7-9,TRBJ2-5,CASSLVRQHETQYF,TGTGCCAGCAGCTTAGTACGACAGCATGAGACCCAGTACTTC